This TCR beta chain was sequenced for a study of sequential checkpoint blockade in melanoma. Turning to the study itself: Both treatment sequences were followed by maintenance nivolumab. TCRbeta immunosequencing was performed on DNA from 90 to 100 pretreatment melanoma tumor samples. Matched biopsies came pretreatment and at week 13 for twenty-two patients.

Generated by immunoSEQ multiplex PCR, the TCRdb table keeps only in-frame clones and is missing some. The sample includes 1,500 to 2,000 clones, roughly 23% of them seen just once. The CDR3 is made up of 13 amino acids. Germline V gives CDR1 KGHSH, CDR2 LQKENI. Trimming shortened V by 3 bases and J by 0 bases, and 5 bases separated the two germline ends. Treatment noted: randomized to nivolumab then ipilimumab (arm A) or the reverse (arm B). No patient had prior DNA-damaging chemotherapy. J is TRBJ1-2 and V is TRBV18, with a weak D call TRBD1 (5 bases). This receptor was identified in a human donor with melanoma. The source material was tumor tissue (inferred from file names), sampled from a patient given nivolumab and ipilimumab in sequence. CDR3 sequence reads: CASSPGPNYGYTF. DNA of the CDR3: TGTGCCAGCTCACCGGGGCCTAACTATGGCTACACCTTC.